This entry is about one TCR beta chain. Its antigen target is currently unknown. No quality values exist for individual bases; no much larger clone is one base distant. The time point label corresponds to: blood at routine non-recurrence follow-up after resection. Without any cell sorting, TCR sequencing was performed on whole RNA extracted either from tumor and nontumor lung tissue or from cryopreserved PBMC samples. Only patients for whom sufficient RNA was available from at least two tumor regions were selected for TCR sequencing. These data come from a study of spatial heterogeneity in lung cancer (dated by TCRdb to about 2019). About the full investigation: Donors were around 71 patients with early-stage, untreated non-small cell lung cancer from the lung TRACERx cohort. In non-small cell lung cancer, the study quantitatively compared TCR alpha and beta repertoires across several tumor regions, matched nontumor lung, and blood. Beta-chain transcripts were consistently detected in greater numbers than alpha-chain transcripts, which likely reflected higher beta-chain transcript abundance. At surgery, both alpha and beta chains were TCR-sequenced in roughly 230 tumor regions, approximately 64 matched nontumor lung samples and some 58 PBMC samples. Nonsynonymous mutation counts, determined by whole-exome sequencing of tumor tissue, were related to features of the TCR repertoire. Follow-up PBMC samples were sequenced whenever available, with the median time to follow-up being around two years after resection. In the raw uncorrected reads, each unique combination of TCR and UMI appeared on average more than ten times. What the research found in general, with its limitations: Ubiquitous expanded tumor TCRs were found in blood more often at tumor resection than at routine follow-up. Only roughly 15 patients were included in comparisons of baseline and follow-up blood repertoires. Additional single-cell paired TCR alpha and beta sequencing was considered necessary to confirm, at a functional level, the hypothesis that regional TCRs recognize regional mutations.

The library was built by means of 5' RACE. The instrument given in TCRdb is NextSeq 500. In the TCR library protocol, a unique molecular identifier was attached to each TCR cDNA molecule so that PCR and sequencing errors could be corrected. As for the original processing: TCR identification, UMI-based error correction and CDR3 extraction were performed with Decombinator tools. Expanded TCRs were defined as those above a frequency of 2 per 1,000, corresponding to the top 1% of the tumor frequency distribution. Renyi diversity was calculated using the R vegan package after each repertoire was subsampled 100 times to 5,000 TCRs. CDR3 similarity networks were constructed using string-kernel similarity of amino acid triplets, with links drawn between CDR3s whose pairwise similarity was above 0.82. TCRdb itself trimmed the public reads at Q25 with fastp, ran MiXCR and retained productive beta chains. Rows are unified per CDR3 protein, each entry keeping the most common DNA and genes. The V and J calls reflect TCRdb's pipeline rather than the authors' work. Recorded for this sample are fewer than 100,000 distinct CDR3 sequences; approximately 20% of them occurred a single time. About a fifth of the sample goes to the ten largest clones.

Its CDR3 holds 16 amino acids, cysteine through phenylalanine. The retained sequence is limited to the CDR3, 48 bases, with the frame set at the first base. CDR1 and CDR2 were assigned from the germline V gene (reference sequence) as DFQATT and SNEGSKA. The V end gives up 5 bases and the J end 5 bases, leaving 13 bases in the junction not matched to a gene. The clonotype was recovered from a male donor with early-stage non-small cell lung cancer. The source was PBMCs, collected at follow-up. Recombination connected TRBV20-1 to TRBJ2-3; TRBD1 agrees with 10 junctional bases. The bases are TGCAGTGCTCCCCGGCCGGGACAGGGGAAAATAGATACGCAGTATTTT. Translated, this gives CSAPRPGQGKIDTQYF.